These 21 T cell receptor beta chains came from one sample sequenced in a study of a mutant IDH1 vaccine in newly diagnosed glioma. The table came from immunoSEQ multiplex PCR; TCRdb's copy has only in-frame clones and leaves some out. The table lists around 56,000 clones, approximately 82% of them singletons, with around 3.4% in the top ten. Time point reported: week 5, during vaccination. Doses consisted of 300 ug of mutant IDH1 20-mer peptide each, paired with topical imiquimod. These receptors have no known antigen. The sample consisted of PBMCs, taken from a glioma patient whose treatment included an IDH1 peptide vaccine. The receptors stem from a man aged 25-45 years with glioma.

The rearrangement joins TRBV19 to TRBJ1-1; the D is unclear. CDR1 and CDR2 (germline): LNHDA, SQIVND (reference sequence). This CDR3 region has 13 residues. V dropped 5 bases and J dropped 1 base, with 8 bases sitting between them. CDR3 residues: CASSVGQNTEAFF. The CDR3 coding sequence is TGTGCCAGTAGTGTCGGCCAGAACACTGAAGCTTTCTTT.

This clone was picked up a small number of times. The rearrangement links TRBV19 to TRBJ1-2; no clear D. V lost 7 bases, J lost 6 bases, and 15 bases lay in between. This CDR3 is built from 13 residues. CDR1 and CDR2 (germline): LNHDA, SQIVND (reference sequence). The CDR3 DNA reads TGTGCCAGTACCCCGACCCTGGGGAATGGCTACACCTTC. It codes for CASTPTLGNGYTF.

The genes are TRBV7-6 and TRBJ1-4; TRBD1 agrees at 10 bases. The CDR3 runs 14 residues. Germline V lookup: CDR1 SGHVS, CDR2 FNYEAQ. V was pared by 5 bases and J by 7 bases, with 4 bases of the junction left unmatched. The CDR3 bases are TGTGCCAGCAGCCCGGACAGGGGGGGTGAAAAACTGTTTTTT. Residues: CASSPDRGGEKLFF. Full variable domain (remainder filled in from reference TRBV7-6 and TRBJ1-4): GAGVSQSPRYKVTKRGQDVALRCDPISGHVSLYWYRQALGQGPEFLTYFNYEAQQDKSGLPNDRFSAERPEGSISTLTIQRTEQRDSAMYRCASSPDRGGEKLFFGSGTQLSVL.

The rearrangement uses TRBV7-8 and TRBJ2-5; TRBD2 matches 10 bases. The end of the DNA fits TRBJ2-7 better, so the J call may be wrong. The germline CDR1 and CDR2 sequences are SGHVS and FQNEAQ. The CDR3 is 16 residues long. The CDR3 sequence is CASSLGLAGVRGEQYF. CDR3 sequence (DNA): TGTGCCAGCAGCTTAGGGCTAGCGGGGGTAAGGGGCGAGCAGTACTTC.

The chain is built from TRBV4-1 and TRBJ1-3; 8 nucleotides align to TRBD1. CDR1 MGHRA and CDR2 YSYEKL come from the germline V gene. The CDR3 sequence is 15 residues long. V was clipped by 4 bases and J by 4 bases; unmatched bases: 6. The CDR3 coding sequence is TGCGCCAGCAGCCCCCAGGGGGCCATAGGAAACACCATATATTTT. It specifies CASSPQGAIGNTIYF.

This clone was counted a few times. This sequence joins TRBV5-4 and TRBJ1-2; D unclear. The CDR3 has 13 residues. Trimming took off 1 base at V and 6 bases at J, with 10 bases between the two ends. Germline CDR1 and CDR2: SGHNT and YYREEE (reference sequence). CDR3 amino acids: CASSLKEGHGYTF. The CDR3, as DNA: TGTGCCAGCAGCTTGAAAGAGGGTCATGGCTACACCTTC.

This chain uses TRBV7-6 with TRBJ1-1; tentatively, D is TRBD1 (5 bases). CDR3 length: 13 amino acids. V lost 5 bases and J 5 bases, leaving 12 bases between the germline ends. CDR1 is SGHVS, CDR2 FNYEAQ, per germline. CDR3 residues: CASSPAGGTEAFF. DNA of the CDR3: TGTGCCAGCAGCCCAGCTGGGGGGACTGAAGCTTTCTTT.

The chain has TRBV2 and TRBJ1-4; possibly TRBD1 for D (5 bases). The CDR3 runs 13 residues. Germline CDR1 and CDR2: SNHLY and FYNNEI. V lost 8 bases and J lost 8, with 15 bases in between. This CDR3 reads CASLRVGEEKLFF. Written as DNA, the CDR3 is TGTGCCAGCCTCAGGGTAGGCGAAGAAAAACTGTTTTTT.

This chain joins TRBV4-1 and TRBJ1-4; D is ambiguous. V was shortened by 4 bases and J by 6 bases, with 18 bases between the two germline ends. The CDR3 contains 16 residues. Germline CDR1 is MGHRA and CDR2 is YSYEKL. The CDR3 loop reads CASSPSGLQTDEKLFF. Here the CDR3 DNA reads TGCGCCAGCAGCCCAAGTGGGTTACAAACGGATGAAAAACTGTTTTTT.

This clone was seen a few times. V gene TRBV14 combines with J gene TRBJ2-5, with TRBD1 matching over 8 bases. The junction had 7 bases not matched to a gene; V was cut back by 4 bases and J by 6 bases. CDR1 and CDR2 (germline): SGHDN, FVKESK. The CDR3 is 14 residues long. CDR3 region: CASSRGQGLQTQYF. CDR3 nucleotide sequence: TGTGCCAGCAGCCGCGGACAGGGTCTGCAGACCCAGTACTTC.

The rearrangement links TRBV7-2 to TRBJ1-1; D unresolved. V lost 5 bases and J lost 11, with 24 bases in between. Germline V gives CDR1 SGHTA, CDR2 FQGNSA. This CDR3 is built from 15 residues. CDR3 DNA sequence: TGTGCCAGCAGCCACGAAGAGAGTCTGCTCAAAACGGCTTTCTTT. It translates to CASSHEESLLKTAFF.

The CDR3 is CASSWAGQRVTFEAFF. CDR3 nucleotide sequence: TGCGCCAGCAGCTGGGCCGGACAGAGAGTTACCTTTGAAGCTTTCTTT. The J gene is TRBJ1-1, the V gene TRBV5-1, with D possibly TRBD1 on 6 matching bases. Trimming stripped 3 bases from V and 7 bases from J, with 22 bases between. The CDR3 extends over 16 amino acids. The germline gives CDR1 SGHRS, CDR2 YFSETQ. Based on the CDR3 plus reference TRBV5-1 and TRBJ1-1, the full variable domain is KAGVTQTPRYLIKTRGQQVTLSCSPISGHRSVSWYQQTPGQGLQFLFEYFSETQRNKGNFPGRFSGRQFSNSRSEMNVSTLELGDSALYLCASSWAGQRVTFEAFFGQGTRLTVV.

V and J are TRBV4-3 and TRBJ1-5; the match to TRBD1 covers 9 bases. V gave up 0 bases and J gave up 5 bases; unmatched junction bases: 5. The CDR3 contains 16 residues. Per germline, CDR1 LGHNA and CDR2 YSLEER. The CDR3: CASSQDSGTGYQPQHF. Here the CDR3 DNA reads TGCGCCAGCAGCCAAGATTCCGGGACAGGGTATCAGCCCCAGCATTTT.

V gene TRBV2 combines with J gene TRBJ1-5, with TRBD1 matching 7 bases. There are 15 residues in the CDR3. V shed 3 bases and J 9 bases; nucleotides not matched to a gene: 11. CDR1 SNHLY and CDR2 FYNNEI come from the germline V gene. The CDR3 DNA follows: TGTGCCAGCAGTGACGGAGGACAGGACGTCTGGCCCCAGCATTTT. Protein product: CASSDGGQDVWPQHF.

The chain links TRBV27 to TRBJ2-7, with TRBD1 matching 7 bases. V shed 6 bases and J 3 bases; nucleotides not matched to a gene: 5. CDR1 and CDR2 from the germline V gene are MNHEY and SMNVEV (reference sequence). The CDR3 sequence is 13 residues long. The CDR3 nucleotides are TGTGCCAGCAGAACAAACAGGGGCTACGAGCAGTACTTC. Amino acids: CASRTNRGYEQYF.

The CDR3 sequence is CASSSVLGVAYEQYF. The CDR3 DNA sequence: TGTGCCAGCAGTTCGGTCCTTGGGGTGGCCTACGAGCAGTACTTC. The chain carries TRBV11-2 and TRBJ2-7; D unclear. The CDR3 loop spans 15 amino acids. V gave up 6 bases and J gave up 2 bases, with 17 bases separating them. In germline, CDR1 is SGHAT, CDR2 FQNNGV. Full variable domain (missing parts from reference TRBV11-2 and TRBJ2-7): EAGVAQSPRYKIIEKRQSVAFWCNPISGHATLYWYQQILGQGPKLLIQFQNNGVVDDSQLPKDRFSAERLKGVDSTLKIQPAKLEDSAVYLCASSSVLGVAYEQYFGPGTRLTVT.

Only a few counts were recorded for this clone. Other DNA sequences within the sample encode an identical CDR3. V and J are TRBV6-4 and TRBJ2-3; TRBD2 aligns across 12 bases. V shed 8 bases and J 2 bases; nucleotides not matched to a gene: 2. The CDR3 sequence is 14 residues long. The germline CDR1 and CDR2 sequences are MRHNA and SNTAGT. The CDR3 coding sequence is TGTGCCAGCTCTAGCGGGGGGGCCACAGATACGCAGTATTTT. The encoded protein is CASSSGGATDTQYF.

This chain uses TRBV5-1 with TRBJ2-5; the D gene is possibly TRBD2 (6 bases). Germline V gene lookup returns CDR1 SGHRS and CDR2 YFSETQ. V lost 2 bases, J lost 1 base, and 12 bases lay in between. This CDR3 spans 15 amino acids. CDR3 coding DNA: TGCGCCAGCAGCTTTACTGGGGGACTCCAAGAGACCCAGTACTTC. Its translation is CASSFTGGLQETQYF.

The rearrangement links TRBV4-2 to TRBJ2-7; 9 nucleotides match TRBD2. The germline gives CDR1 LGHNA, CDR2 YNFKEQ. The trim removed 0 bases at V and 2 bases at J, leaving 8 bases unmatched. The CDR3 is made up of 17 amino acids. The CDR3 protein is CASSQDLSGGPAYEQYF. The CDR3 region has the DNA TGTGCCAGCAGCCAAGATTTAAGCGGGGGGCCCGCCTACGAGCAGTACTTC.

The chain has TRBV30 and TRBJ2-3, with 7 bases aligning to TRBD2. Germline assignment: CDR1 GTSNPN and CDR2 SVGIG (reference sequence). V lost 0 bases, J lost 2 bases, and 11 bases stayed unmatched. CDR3 length equals 17 residues. The CDR3 region is CAWSVRKRGDYTDTQYF. The CDR3 DNA follows: TGTGCCTGGAGTGTACGGAAGCGGGGAGATTACACAGATACGCAGTATTTT.

This clone was picked up a small number of times. In DNA form, the CDR3 reads TGCGCCAGCAGAAAAGGCCCTATGAACACTGAAGCTTTCTTT. Its protein product is CASRKGPMNTEAFF. The chain combines TRBV5-1 with TRBJ1-1; D gene unclear. Trimming took 5 bases from V and 0 from J, leaving 11 bases between them. The CDR3 is 14 amino acids. Germline CDR1 and CDR2: SGHRS and YFSETQ.